Below are 7 T cell receptor beta chains sequenced from a single sample in a study of vaccination and CD4 T cells after COVID-19. Treatment here: roughly 10-day PBMC culture with coronavirus spike peptide pools or control peptides (ViraFEST assay). An Oncomine TCR Beta short-read assay was used to sequence the DNA from cultured CD4+ T cells. MiXCR was run by TCRdb on the PCR reads, yielding one entry per CDR3 protein. Of under 20,000 distinct CDR3 sequences listed, 30% to 40% are singletons. Antigens of these TCRs are unknown. Sequenced material: cultured CD4+ T cells from blood. These receptors were collected from a human donor with COVID-19.

This clonotype turned up a few times. V and J are TRBV5-1 and TRBJ1-2; D might be TRBD1 (6 bases). The V end was cut by 0 bases, the J end by 8 bases, with 14 bases between. Germline V gene sequence: CDR1 SGHRS, CDR2 YFSETQ. This CDR3 is 14 amino acids long. The DNA for the CDR3 is TGCGCCAGCAGCTTGGAAACAGGGCTGGTCGGCTACACCTTC. It encodes CASSLETGLVGYTF.

The table lists this clonotype with a few counts. The chain couples TRBV6-1 to TRBJ2-1; D is uncertain. V lost 6 bases to trimming and J lost 4 bases, with 10 bases between them. The CDR3 is 13 residues long. Germline V gives CDR1 MNHNS, CDR2 SASEGT. DNA for the CDR3: TGTGCCAGCAGAGAACGTTTATACAATGAGCAGTTCTTC. It is translated as CASRERLYNEQFF.

The rearrangement links TRBV5-1 to TRBJ2-7; D might be TRBD2 (5 bases). The CDR3 is 15 residues long. V lost 2 bases to trimming and J lost 1 base, with 13 bases between them. Germline values: CDR1 SGHRS, CDR2 YFSETQ. CDR3 DNA sequence: TGCGCCAGCAGCTTATCCACGAGGGATTCCTACGAGCAGTACTTC. It translates to CASSLSTRDSYEQYF.

A few counts support this clonotype. The chain uses TRBV20-1 and TRBJ1-2; the D is unclear. This CDR3 contains 12 residues. Germline assignment: CDR1 DFQATT and CDR2 SNEGSKA (reference sequence). V dropped 2 bases and J dropped 5 bases, with 9 bases sitting between them. The CDR3 DNA reads TGCAGTGCTAGACCAGAGATTTATGGCTACACCTTC. Translated, it gives CSARPEIYGYTF.

The rearrangement joins TRBV5-1 to TRBJ2-3; D is possibly TRBD1 or TRBD2 (5 bases each). CDR1 SGHRS and CDR2 YFSETQ come from the germline V gene. The CDR3 runs 15 residues. The germline V and J ends were trimmed by 0 bases and 5 bases, with 13 bases remaining between them. The DNA of the CDR3 is TGCGCCAGCAGCTTGGTGGGGGAAATGGGAGATACGCAGTATTTT. It encodes CASSLVGEMGDTQYF.

The rearrangement uses TRBV14 and TRBJ1-3; tentative D call: TRBD1 (6 bases). The germline V gene has CDR1 SGHDN and CDR2 FVKESK. The V end was cut by 0 bases, the J end by 2 bases, with 14 bases between. This CDR3 spans 17 amino acids. This chain's CDR3 is CASSQDPGARAGNTIYF. In DNA form, the CDR3 reads TGTGCCAGCAGCCAAGATCCGGGGGCTAGGGCTGGAAACACCATATATTTT.

The CDR3 spells CASISGQMNTEAFF. The CDR3, as DNA: TGTGCCAGCATCTCTGGACAGATGAACACTGAAGCTTTCTTT. The chain has TRBV6-2 or TRBV6-3 and TRBJ1-1; a possible D gene is TRBD1 (6 bases). Per germline, CDR1 MNHEY and CDR2 SVGEGT. There are 14 residues in the CDR3. Trimming stripped 7 bases from V and 0 bases from J, with 12 bases between.